This TCR beta chain stems from a study of blood T cells in healthy people across ages. This clonotype turned up a few times. Together with a sample-barcoded 5' primer, a J-beta primer mix was included in a second PCR lasting roughly 6 to 12 cycles. MiXCR, run by TCRdb on the 5' RACE reads, gives a single entry per CDR3 protein. The data contain more than 900,000 distinct CDR3 sequences, about 27% of them seen just once; the ten biggest clones take up roughly 10%. Unmatched junction bases numbered 10, after V lost 1 base and J lost 5 bases. Germline assignment: CDR1 SEHNR and CDR2 FQNEAQ (reference sequence). This CDR3 comprises 17 residues. These data are also associated with another study on T cells of mothers and their children.

The chain combines TRBV7-9 with TRBJ1-4, with 7 positions matching TRBD1. This TCR came from a woman in her forties in good health. What was sequenced was blood. The CDR3 loop reads CASSLVSYATGNEKLFF. The CDR3 DNA reads as TGTGCCAGCAGCTTAGTTTCCTATGCGACAGGGAATGAAAAACTGTTTTTT.